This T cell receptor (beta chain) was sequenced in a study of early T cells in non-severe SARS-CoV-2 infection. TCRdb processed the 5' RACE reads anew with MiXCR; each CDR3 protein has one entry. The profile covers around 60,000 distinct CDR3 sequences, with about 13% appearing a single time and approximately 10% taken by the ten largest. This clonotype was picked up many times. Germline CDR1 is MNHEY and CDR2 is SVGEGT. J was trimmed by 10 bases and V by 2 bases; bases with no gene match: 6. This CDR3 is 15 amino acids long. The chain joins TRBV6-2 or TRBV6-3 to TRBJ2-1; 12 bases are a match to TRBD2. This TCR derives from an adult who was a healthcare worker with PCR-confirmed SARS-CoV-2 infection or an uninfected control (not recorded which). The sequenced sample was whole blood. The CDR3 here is CASSYAASGREEQFF. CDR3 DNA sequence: TGTGCCAGCAGTTACGCGGCTAGCGGGAGGGAAGAGCAGTTCTTC.